These T cell receptor beta chains were read from a single sample in a study of T cells in Graves' hyperthyroidism and ophthalmopathy. TCRdb processed the multiplex PCR reads anew with MiXCR; each CDR3 protein has one entry. The sample includes roughly 300,000 distinct CDR3 sequences, about 18% of them seen just once. Sequenced sample: blood. These receptor sequences come from a woman between 50 and 59 years old with Graves' hyperthyroidism. The CDR3 runs from the conserved cysteine through the conserved F or W. A D gene is named only where the DNA matches it firmly. Size is stated for part of the rows, as once, few or many counts, or as a class when the clone is expanded.

>TRBJ2-1|15|TRBV10-1|TRBD2|few
CASSGASGRSNEQFF
TGCGCCAGCAGTGGTGCTAGCGGGAGATCCAATGAGCAGTTCTTC
>TRBJ1-2|16|TRBV11-2|.|many
CASSSAIPPGTYGYTF
TGTGCCAGCAGCTCCGCGATCCCGCCAGGGACCTATGGCTACACCTTC
>TRBJ1-5|13|TRBV30|.|many
CAWSVQENQPQHF
TGTGCCTGGAGTGTACAGGAGAATCAGCCCCAGCATTTT
>TRBJ2-7|14|TRBV28|TRBD2|.
CASRLREGRYGQYF
TGTGCCAGCCGTTTGCGGGAGGGTCGATACGGGCAGTACTTC
>TRBJ1-2|18|TRBV6-6|TRBD1|few
CASSYPPSSDRGLDGYTF
TGTGCCAGCAGTTACCCCCCGAGCTCGGACAGGGGGCTTGATGGCTACACCTTC
>TRBJ1-3|14|TRBV11-2|.|many
CASSLGAAGNTIYF
TGTGCCAGCAGCCTTGGGGCAGCTGGAAACACCATATATTTT
>TRBJ2-7|14|TRBV7-2|TRBD1|.
CASSKQGLLTEQYF
TGTGCCAGCAGCAAACAGGGGTTGCTTACCGAGCAGTACTTC
>TRBJ2-3|16|TRBV20-1|.|many
CSASWAQGTSTDTQYF
TGCAGTGCTTCATGGGCCCAGGGGACGAGCACAGATACGCAGTATTTT
>TRBJ2-6|16|TRBV6-2/TRBV6-3|.|.
CATRDGGAAGANVLTF
TGTGCCACTAGGGACGGGGGCGCCGCTGGGGCCAACGTCCTGACTTTC
>TRBJ1-1|15|TRBV19|.|.
CASSTLRESNTEAFF
TGTGCCAGTAGTACCCTCAGGGAGTCGAACACTGAAGCTTTCTTT
>TRBJ1-2|15|TRBV3-1|.|few
CASSQDGGGSSGYTF
TGTGCCAGCAGCCAAGATGGCGGAGGGTCTTCTGGCTACACCTTC
>TRBJ1-4|13|TRBV12-3/TRBV12-4|TRBD1|.
CASSQGANEKLFF
TGTGCCAGCAGTCAGGGGGCTAATGAAAAACTGTTTTTT
>TRBJ2-7|17|TRBV6-5|.|many
CASSYGGLWAEPYEQYF
TGTGCCAGCAGTTACGGGGGTTTGTGGGCCGAGCCCTACGAGCAGTACTTC
>TRBJ2-5|10|TRBV29-1|.|few
CSGGWETQYF
TGCAGCGGGGGGTGGGAGACCCAGTACTTC
>TRBJ1-1|15|TRBV18|TRBD1|many
CASSLGQGANTEAFF
TGTGCCAGCTCGCTCGGACAGGGTGCGAACACTGAAGCTTTCTTT
>TRBJ1-1|16|TRBV3-1|TRBD1|many
CASSLSGTGGGTEAFF
TGTGCCAGCAGCCTATCCGGGACAGGGGGCGGCACTGAAGCTTTCTTT
>TRBJ1-4|15|TRBV20-1|.|many
CSARAFGGIGEKLFF
TGCAGTGCTAGAGCATTCGGGGGGATTGGCGAAAAACTGTTTTTT
>TRBJ2-7|12|TRBV3-1|.|many
CASSQDAYEQYF
TGTGCCAGCAGCCAAGACGCCTACGAGCAGTACTTC
>TRBJ2-1|16|TRBV5-1|TRBD2|few
CASGGGRESSYNEQFF
TGCGCCAGCGGTGGGGGGAGGGAGAGCTCCTACAATGAGCAGTTCTTC
>TRBJ1-5|15|TRBV5-6|.|.
CASSEAQGRNQPQHF
TGTGCCAGCAGCGAGGCGCAGGGGAGAAATCAGCCCCAGCATTTT
>TRBJ2-7|13|TRBV3-1|.|many
CASSQPGVGEQYF
TGTGCCAGCAGCCAACCAGGGGTCGGCGAGCAGTACTTC
>TRBJ2-3|13|TRBV9|TRBD2|few
CASSVTSGDTQYF
TGTGCCAGCAGCGTGACTAGCGGGGATACGCAGTATTTT
>TRBJ2-5|15|TRBV28|.|many
CASSTSTSKRETQYF
TGTGCCAGCAGCACCTCCACTAGCAAGCGGGAGACCCAGTACTTC
>TRBJ2-1|15|TRBV2|.|few
CASSVDYQSYNEQFF
TGTGCCAGCAGTGTGGACTACCAGTCCTACAATGAGCAGTTCTTC
>TRBJ2-7|15|TRBV4-1|TRBD2|few
CASSRAPGGPHEQYF
TGCGCCAGCAGCCGGGCGCCGGGAGGGCCCCACGAGCAGTACTTC
>TRBJ1-2|13|TRBV28|.|many
CASSHLGGYGYTF
TGTGCCAGCAGTCACCTTGGGGGCTATGGCTACACCTTC
>TRBJ2-5|15|TRBV6-1|.|many
CASSEWGPFQETQYF
TGTGCCAGCAGTGAGTGGGGGCCATTTCAAGAGACCCAGTACTTC
>TRBJ1-2|19|TRBV7-3|TRBD1|many
CASSLTGAGGAYRNYGYTF
TGTGCCAGCAGCTTAACTGGAGCAGGGGGCGCGTATAGGAACTATGGCTACACCTTC
>TRBJ2-1|15|TRBV11-2|TRBD1|.
CASSNTGTGNDEQFF
TGTGCCAGCAGCAATACCGGGACAGGGAACGATGAGCAGTTCTTC
>TRBJ2-3|19|TRBV25-1|TRBD2|many
CASSDETQTSGSLSDTQYF
TGTGCCAGCAGTGACGAAACCCAGACTAGCGGGAGTCTATCAGATACGCAGTATTTT
>TRBJ2-4|13|TRBV7-2|TRBD1|.
CASSLQGANIQYF
TGTGCCAGCAGCTTACAGGGGGCGAACATTCAGTACTTC
>TRBJ2-2|13|TRBV3-1|.|many
CASSRGFAGELFF
TGTGCCAGCAGCCGTGGGTTCGCCGGGGAGCTGTTTTTT
>TRBJ2-3|14|TRBV12-3/TRBV12-4|.|.
CASSSRASTDTQYF
TGTGCCAGCAGTTCCCGCGCGAGCACAGATACGCAGTATTTT
>TRBJ2-7|13|TRBV12-5|TRBD2|many
CASGFQRGHEQYF
TGTGCTAGTGGTTTCCAGCGGGGCCACGAGCAGTACTTC
>TRBJ1-2|13|TRBV5-1|TRBD1|.
CASSSDRVGGYTF
TGCGCCAGCAGCTCGGACAGGGTAGGAGGCTACACCTTC
>TRBJ1-2|12|TRBV29-1|.|few
CSVEVRAGGYTF
TGCAGCGTTGAAGTACGCGCCGGTGGCTACACCTTC
>TRBJ2-1|16|TRBV28|.|many
CASRIMTGLPYNEQFF
TGTGCCAGCAGGATAATGACGGGTTTGCCCTACAATGAGCAGTTCTTC
>TRBJ2-1|14|TRBV27|.|many
CASRNPGRYNEQFF
TGTGCCAGCAGAAACCCGGGACGCTACAATGAGCAGTTCTTC
>TRBJ2-4|15|TRBV5-1|TRBD2|many
CASSSALAGSDIQYF
TGCGCCAGCAGCAGCGCCCTAGCGGGATCCGACATTCAGTACTTC
>TRBJ2-3|19|TRBV15|.|many
CATSRAPRSTDPSTDTQYF
TGTGCCACCAGCAGAGCACCCAGATCCACGGACCCTAGCACAGATACGCAGTATTTT
>TRBJ2-1|15|TRBV6-5|.|.
CASSYLLSRGHEQFF
TGTGCCAGCAGTTACCTCCTTAGCAGGGGCCATGAGCAGTTCTTC
>TRBJ1-1|15|TRBV5-1|TRBD1|many
CASSSWDRMNTEAFF
TGCGCCAGCAGCAGTTGGGACAGGATGAACACTGAAGCTTTCTTT
>TRBJ1-1|14|TRBV14|.|few
CASSLSGTRTKAFF
TGTGCCAGCAGCCTATCGGGTACAAGGACAAAAGCTTTCTTT
>TRBJ2-1|14|TRBV11-2|.|many
CASSLGQSYNEQFF
TGTGCCAGCAGCTTAGGACAGTCCTACAATGAGCAGTTCTTC
>TRBJ1-1|15|TRBV19|.|.
CASSIVQHRDTEAFF
TGTGCCAGTAGTATAGTGCAACACAGGGACACTGAAGCTTTCTTT
>TRBJ2-2|13|TRBV29-1|TRBD2|.
CSVRLATTGELFF
TGCAGCGTCAGACTAGCGACCACCGGGGAGCTGTTTTTT
>TRBJ1-2|11|TRBV30|.|.
CAWPGAGGYTF
TGTGCCTGGCCCGGAGCCGGGGGCTACACCTTC
>TRBJ1-1|14|TRBV12-3/TRBV12-4|.|few
CASSDRRMNTEAFF
TGTGCCAGCAGCGACAGACGCATGAACACTGAAGCTTTCTTT
>TRBJ1-1|14|TRBV11-2|.|.
CASSLGWGYTEAFF
TGTGCCAGCAGCTTAGGGTGGGGGTACACTGAAGCTTTCTTT
>TRBJ1-2|13|TRBV10-3|TRBD1|.
CALRSTGRDGYTF
TGTGCCCTCCGTTCGACAGGGAGGGATGGCTACACCTTC
>TRBJ2-7|13|TRBV12-3/TRBV12-4|.|.
CASSSRSPYEQYF
TGTGCCAGCAGCTCACGGAGTCCCTACGAGCAGTACTTC
>TRBJ1-6|14|TRBV7-6|.|few
CASGYRARNSPLHF
TGTGCCAGCGGCTACAGGGCACGGAATTCACCCCTCCACTTT
>TRBJ2-5|14|TRBV3-1|.|many
CASSQGPGTETQYF
TGTGCCAGCAGCCAAGGGCCGGGAACGGAGACCCAGTACTTC
>TRBJ2-2|18|TRBV7-3|.|.
CASSLNLGPQVDTGELFF
TGTGCCAGCAGCTTAAACCTAGGGCCCCAAGTTGACACCGGGGAGCTGTTTTTT
>TRBJ2-2|19|TRBV6-1|TRBD2|few
CASSALGSSGTSPTGELFF
TGTGCCAGCAGTGCCTTGGGGTCCAGCGGGACTAGTCCCACCGGGGAGCTGTTTTTT
>TRBJ2-3|12|TRBV5-8|.|many
CASSLLSDTQYF
TGTGCCAGCAGCCTACTCTCCGATACGCAGTATTTT
>TRBJ2-5|14|TRBV9|TRBD2|few
CASSASGGQETQYF
TGTGCCAGCAGTGCCAGCGGGGGGCAAGAGACCCAGTACTTC
>TRBJ2-1|17|TRBV11-2|TRBD2|many
CASSPGTSGGRYNEQFF
TGTGCCAGCAGCCCCGGGACTAGCGGGGGGCGGTACAATGAGCAGTTCTTC